The clone carrying this TCR beta chain was seen many times. Noted time point: newly diagnosed GD, antithyroid drugs for less than 3 months. From RNA extracted from PBMCs, the TCR library was made. In this cohort, patients came from an endocrinology department located in Xi'an, China. EDTA tubes collected roughly 9 milliliters of peripheral blood. This sample was included in a study of regulatory T cells in long-lasting Graves disease. Arm-PCR with iRepertoire HTBI primers amplified the CDR3 regions for these TCR beta libraries. In TCRdb, the multiplex PCR reads were re-called with MiXCR into one record per CDR3 protein. Of hundreds of thousands of distinct CDR3 sequences listed, around 17% are singletons. The V gene's germline CDR1 is MDHEN and CDR2 SYDVKM. V was clipped by 3 bases and J by 7 bases; unmatched bases: 19. The CDR3 runs to 18 residues. In addition, the sample was reused for a study of T cells in Graves' hyperthyroidism and ophthalmopathy. This second report adds: Exclusion of a patient resulted from uncontrolled infection, other autoimmune disease, pregnancy or lactation.

J is TRBJ2-7 and V is TRBV28; 9 bases fit TRBD1. The sample here was peripheral blood mononuclear cells (PBMCs), taken at new diagnosis, from a patient treated with antithyroid drugs. This clonotype originated in a woman in her 30s with Graves disease. CDR3: CASSFGGGQGVGRREQYF. Written as DNA, the CDR3 is TGTGCCAGCAGTTTCGGAGGGGGACAGGGAGTAGGGCGACGGGAGCAGTACTTC. Combining the CDR3 with reference TRBV28 and TRBJ2-7 gives the whole variable domain DVKVTQSSRYLVKRTGEKVFLECVQDMDHENMFWYRQDPGLGLRLIYFSYDVKMKEKGDIPEGYSVSREKKERFSLILESASTNQTSMYLCASSFGGGQGVGRREQYFGPGTRLTVT.